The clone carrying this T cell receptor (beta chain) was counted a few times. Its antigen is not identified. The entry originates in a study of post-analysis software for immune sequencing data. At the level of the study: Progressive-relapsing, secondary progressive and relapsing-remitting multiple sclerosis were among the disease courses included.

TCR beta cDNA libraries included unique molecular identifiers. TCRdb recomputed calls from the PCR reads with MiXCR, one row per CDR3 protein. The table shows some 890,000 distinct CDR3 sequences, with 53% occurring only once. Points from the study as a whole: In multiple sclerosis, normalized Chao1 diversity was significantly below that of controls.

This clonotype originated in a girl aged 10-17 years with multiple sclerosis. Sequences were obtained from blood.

CDR3 nucleotide sequence: TGCAGCGCCCAGGACGGGGGCACAGATACGCAGTATTTT. Its translation: CSAQDGGTDTQYF. The chain couples TRBV29-1 to TRBJ2-3; D is possibly TRBD2 (5 bases). Trimming took 7 bases from V and 1 from J, leaving 12 bases between them. The CDR3 has 13 residues. Looked up from germline, CDR1 is SQVTM and CDR2 is ANQGSEA.